Given below is one TCR beta chain in context. Its antigen is still unknown. RNA transcripts gave rise to amplified TCR beta CDR3 regions. First-round RT-PCR targeting the TCR CDR3 was performed with the HTBI primer set. TCRdb re-called the multiplex PCR reads through MiXCR, storing one row per CDR3 protein. This table holds about 540,000 distinct CDR3 sequences, 40% to 55% found once. The data were obtained in a study of T cells in Graves' hyperthyroidism and ophthalmopathy. Whole-study results and caveats: From stable hyperthyroidism, ophthalmopathy was set apart by a 13 V-J model.

Germline V gene lookup returns CDR1 DFQATT and CDR2 SNEGSKA (reference sequence). The CDR3 is made up of 13 amino acids. V dropped 0 bases and J dropped 4 bases, with 10 bases sitting between them. This sequence was found in a woman aged 18 to 35 with Graves' hyperthyroidism. This chain uses TRBV20-1 with TRBJ2-7; D is perhaps TRBD2 (5 bases). Material: peripheral blood or thyroid tissue (not recorded which). Here the CDR3 reads CSARDPSRYEQYF. CDR3 sequence (DNA): TGCAGTGCTAGAGATCCTAGCCGATACGAGCAGTACTTC.